This entry features one T cell receptor (beta chain) sequence. The entry originates in a study of blood T cell repertoires in COVID-19. Across the study: PBMCs, B-cell-depleted T cells, or T cells were the source of the cDNA or gDNA that made up the material.

The length of the CDR3 is 15 residues. Looked up from germline, CDR1 is GTSNPN and CDR2 is SVGIG (reference sequence). The V end lost 0 bases, the J end lost 4 bases, and 10 bases lay between the germline ends. In the authors' workflow: Reference gene primer amplification gave nucleated cell count estimates. Using immunoSEQ multiplex PCR, the repertoire was profiled, and TCRdb retains in-frame clones only, with some absent. V, J and clone size are taken as reported in that table, and D and trimming were inferred from the DNA itself. The data show around 120,000 clones, with roughly 79% seen just once and roughly 2% held by the top ten.

Sequencing used peripheral blood. The TCR originated in a man aged 70 or older with acute or convalescent COVID-19. The genes are TRBV30 and TRBJ2-6; no clear D gene. This CDR3 is CAWSVLRAGANVLTF. The DNA of the CDR3 is TGTGCCTGGAGTGTACTTCGAGCCGGGGCCAACGTCCTGACTTTC.